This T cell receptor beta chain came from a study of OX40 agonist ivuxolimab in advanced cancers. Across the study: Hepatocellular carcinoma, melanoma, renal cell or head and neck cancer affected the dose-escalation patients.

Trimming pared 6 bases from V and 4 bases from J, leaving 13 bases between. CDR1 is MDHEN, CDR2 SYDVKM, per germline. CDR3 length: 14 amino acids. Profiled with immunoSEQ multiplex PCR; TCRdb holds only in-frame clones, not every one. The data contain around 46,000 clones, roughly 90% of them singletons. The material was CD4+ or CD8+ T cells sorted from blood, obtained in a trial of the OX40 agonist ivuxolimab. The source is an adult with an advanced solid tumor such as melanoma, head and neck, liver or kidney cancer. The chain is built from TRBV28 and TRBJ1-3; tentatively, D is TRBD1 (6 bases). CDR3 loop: CASSPTGLGNTIYF. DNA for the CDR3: TGTGCCAGCAGCCCTACAGGGCTCGGAAACACCATATATTTT.